These 28 T cell receptor beta chains came from one sample sequenced in a study of T cell responses to AZD1222 COVID-19 vaccine. Data came from immunoSEQ multiplex PCR; TCRdb stores just in-frame clones and leaves some out. The sample contains more than 35,000 clones, approximately 86% of which appear only once. Sample: peripheral blood, taken on day 0 of AZD1222 vaccination. These receptors came from an adult in good health.

The chain couples TRBV5-1 to TRBJ2-7, with a tentative D call TRBD1 (6 bases). The V end lost 2 bases, the J end lost 2 bases, and 14 bases lay between the germline ends. There are 15 residues in the CDR3. Looked up from germline, CDR1 is SGHRS and CDR2 is YFSETQ. The CDR3 coding sequence is TGCGCCAGCAGCTTAACCCGGGACACTACCTACGAGCAGTACTTC. This sequence encodes CASSLTRDTTYEQYF.

The chain links TRBV6-2 or TRBV6-3 to TRBJ2-3, with a tentative D call TRBD2 (5 bases). This CDR3 is built from 18 residues. From germline, CDR1 is MNHEY and CDR2 SVGEGT. Trimming removed 3 bases from V and 0 bases from J, with 19 bases in between. Here the CDR3 DNA reads TGTGCCAGCAGTTATATGGCAGTTGGTCCGGGGAGCACAGATACGCAGTATTTT. Its translation is CASSYMAVGPGSTDTQYF.

The chain combines TRBV11-2 with TRBJ1-1; D gene ambiguous. The CDR3 contains 13 residues. From germline, CDR1 is SGHAT and CDR2 FQNNGV. V was cut by 5 bases and J by 5 bases, with 12 bases left in between. The chain's CDR3 is CASSIGRRTEAFF. The CDR3 DNA sequence: TGTGCCAGCAGCATCGGCAGAAGGACTGAAGCTTTCTTT.

This clone showed up just a few times. The CDR3 is CASSIGTSDYYEQYF. In nucleotides, the CDR3 is TGTGCCAGCAGTATCGGGACTAGCGACTACTACGAGCAGTACTTC. V and J are TRBV6-2 or TRBV6-3 and TRBJ2-7, with 10 nucleotides matching TRBD2. Germline V CDR1 and CDR2: MNHEY, SVGEGT. The CDR3 is made up of 15 amino acids. Losses at the gene ends were 5 bases for V and 3 bases for J; bases not matched to a gene: 7.

The rearrangement links TRBV28 to TRBJ2-2; D is possibly TRBD2 (5 bases). CDR3 length: 14 amino acids. Trimming took 4 bases from V and 3 from J, leaving 9 bases between them. From germline, CDR1 is MDHEN and CDR2 SYDVKM. The CDR3 is CASSSLGYTGELFF. CDR3 coding DNA: TGTGCCAGCAGTTCACTAGGATACACCGGGGAGCTGTTTTTT.

The chain joins TRBV3-1 (or the pseudogene TRBV3-2) to TRBJ2-2; TRBD2 matches 10 bases. The germline CDR1 and CDR2 sequences are LGHDT and YNNKEL (reference sequence). Losses at the gene ends were 4 bases for V and 7 bases for J; bases not matched to a gene: 6. The CDR3 covers 15 residues. In nucleotides, the CDR3 is TGTGCCAGCAGCCTTAGCGGGAGGACGGGCGGGGAGCTGTTTTTT. It yields the protein CASSLSGRTGGELFF.

The chain joins TRBV21-1 to TRBJ2-7; the table's D call, TRBD2, was not checked against the DNA. TRBV21-1 represents a pseudogene. This CDR3 has 12 residues. CDR3 protein: CARRVFSYEQYF. The CDR3 bases are TGTGCCAGACGAGTGTTCTCCTACGAGCAGTACTTC.

With respect to this clone: In the same sample, other DNA sequences code for this CDR3. The rearrangement joins TRBV28 to TRBJ1-4; no clear D. V dropped 6 bases and J dropped 8 bases, with 16 bases sitting between them. The germline CDR1 and CDR2 sequences are MDHEN and SYDVKM. The length of the CDR3 is 14 residues. CDR3 nucleotides: TGTGCCAGCAGCCCCCCCATCCGAGGGGAAAAACTGTTTTTT. Amino acids: CASSPPIRGEKLFF.

Comments on this clone: The same CDR3 also results from other DNA sequences found in this sample. V gene TRBV20-1 combines with J gene TRBJ2-7; the D gene could be TRBD1 or TRBD2 (5 bases each). This CDR3 region has 11 residues. Germline CDR1 is DFQATT and CDR2 is SNEGSKA (reference sequence). Trimming left V 6 bases short and J 3 bases short, with 9 bases between. Here the CDR3 reads CSARDGYEQYF. In DNA form, the CDR3 reads TGCAGTGCAAGGGACGGCTACGAGCAGTACTTC.

The V call is TRBV20-1, the J call TRBJ2-7; D is unresolved. V lost 3 bases and J lost 6, with 6 bases in between. The length of the CDR3 is 10 residues. Looked up from germline, CDR1 is DFQATT and CDR2 is SNEGSKA (reference sequence). This CDR3 reads CSASIIEQYF. CDR3 nucleotides: TGCAGTGCTAGCATCATCGAGCAGTACTTC.

The chain couples TRBV30 to TRBJ1-1; weak D call: TRBD1 (6 bases). The CDR3 totals 16 residues. V shed 3 bases and J shed 5 bases, with 22 bases lying between them. CDR1 is GTSNPN and CDR2 is SVGIG in the germline V gene (reference sequence). The CDR3 loop reads CAWSSIAGHRQTEAFF. CDR3 coding DNA: TGTGCCTGGAGCTCCATCGCGGGACACCGACAAACTGAAGCTTTCTTT.

V and J are TRBV6-4 and TRBJ2-1; D is unclear. Germline-derived CDR1 and CDR2 are MRHNA and SNTAGT. The CDR3 contains 13 residues. V was pared by 0 bases and J by 9 bases, with 9 bases between. CDR3 nucleotide sequence: TGTGCCAGCAGTGACTCAACGGTGGGTGAGCAGTTCTTC. This translates into CASSDSTVGEQFF.

The chain combines TRBV2 with TRBJ1-5, with D possibly TRBD1 on 6 matching bases. The length of the CDR3 is 15 residues. Deletions cut 6 bases from V and 1 base from J, with 13 bases between. The germline V gene has CDR1 SNHLY and CDR2 FYNNEI. CDR3 region: CASSPRGASNQPQHF. CDR3 sequence (DNA): TGTGCCAGCAGCCCGAGGGGGGCCAGCAATCAGCCCCAGCATTTT.

The sample holds one count of this clone. The V gene is TRBV28, the J gene TRBJ2-1; TRBD1 agrees at 9 bases. CDR1 is MDHEN, CDR2 SYDVKM, per germline. The CDR3 covers 14 residues. The ends lost 1 base at V and 12 bases at J; junction bases unmatched: 7. In DNA form, the CDR3 reads TGTGCCAGCAGTTTATTGACCGGGGGACAGGGGCAGTTCTTC. This sequence encodes CASSLLTGGQGQFF.

There are a few counts of this clone. This chain uses TRBV28 with TRBJ2-7; D is perhaps TRBD1 (6 bases). V was trimmed by 8 bases and J by 3 bases, leaving 14 bases between them. This CDR3 contains 13 residues. Germline V gene lookup returns CDR1 MDHEN and CDR2 SYDVKM. This chain's CDR3 is CASGTTPLYEQYF. CDR3 in DNA: TGTGCCAGCGGGACAACACCCCTCTACGAGCAGTACTTC.

The V call is TRBV2, the J call TRBJ2-7; the D gene is possibly TRBD2 (6 bases). The CDR3 is 14 residues long. Germline V lookup: CDR1 SNHLY, CDR2 FYNNEI. V dropped 6 bases and J dropped 0 bases, with 12 bases sitting between them. The DNA of the CDR3 is TGTGCCAGCAGAGACCGGGACTCCTCCTACGAGCAGTACTTC. Amino acid sequence: CASRDRDSSYEQYF.

The J gene is TRBJ2-1, the V gene TRBV28; TRBD2 is a possible D gene (7 bases). CDR1 and CDR2 (germline): MDHEN, SYDVKM. Trimming pared 3 bases from V and 5 bases from J, leaving 20 bases between. The CDR3 extends over 17 amino acids. CDR3 in DNA: TGTGCCAGCAGTTTCACAATCCTAGGGGAGGGGGACAATGAGCAGTTCTTC. This gives the protein CASSFTILGEGDNEQFF. Filled out from reference TRBV28 and TRBJ2-1, the complete variable domain reads DVKVTQSSRYLVKRTGEKVFLECVQDMDHENMFWYRQDPGLGLRLIYFSYDVKMKEKGDIPEGYSVSREKKERFSLILESASTNQTSMYLCASSFTILGEGDNEQFFGPGTRLTVL.

The chain couples TRBV24-1 to TRBJ2-3; unclear D gene. Trimming left V 0 bases short and J 4 bases short, with 13 bases between. Looked up from germline, CDR1 is KGHDR and CDR2 is SFDVKD. This CDR3 region has 16 residues. CDR3 sequence: CATSDLGTYGPDTQYF. Here the CDR3 DNA reads TGTGCCACCAGTGATTTGGGCACCTACGGGCCAGATACGCAGTATTTT.

The V call is TRBV28, the J call TRBJ2-7; no definite D call. Between the trimmed V and J ends, which lost 6 bases and 3 bases, there was a span of 12 bases. Per the germline V gene, CDR1 is MDHEN and CDR2 is SYDVKM. The CDR3 is made up of 13 amino acids. CDR3 bases: TGTGCCAGCAGCGTAGACCGTTTCTACGAGCAGTACTTC. Translated: CASSVDRFYEQYF.

The V gene is TRBV7-9, the J gene TRBJ1-1, with D possibly matching TRBD1 (5 bases). The CDR3 is 16 amino acids. Germline CDR1 is SEHNR and CDR2 is FQNEAQ (reference sequence). The V gene lost 7 bases and the J gene lost 2 bases, with 20 bases spanning the gap. The CDR3 coding sequence is TGTGCCAGCATCCCTTCCTGGGGGGGTGAAAACACTGAAGCTTTCTTT. As protein: CASIPSWGGENTEAFF.

The rearrangement links TRBV3-1 (or the pseudogene TRBV3-2) to TRBJ2-1, with TRBD2 matching 10 bases. This CDR3 has 15 residues. Germline trimming cut 7 bases from V and 6 bases from J; bases unmatched to any gene: 9. CDR1 LGHDT and CDR2 YNNKEL come from the germline V gene (reference sequence). The CDR3: CASTPRTSGSNEQFF. The CDR3 DNA sequence: TGTGCCAGCACCCCGAGGACTAGCGGCTCCAATGAGCAGTTCTTC.

This chain links TRBV30 with TRBJ1-3, with 7 bases aligning to TRBD1. Germline CDR1 GTSNPN, CDR2 SVGIG (reference sequence). After removal of 5 bases from V and 4 bases from J, the junction contained 8 bases not matched to a gene. The CDR3 has 14 amino acids. The CDR3 spells CAWASFRGGNTIYF. CDR3 bases: TGTGCCTGGGCCTCATTCAGGGGGGGAAACACCATATATTTT.

The gene calls are TRBV5-1 and TRBJ1-4; D gene uncertain. Germline CDR1 reads SGHRS; CDR2 reads YFSETQ. The CDR3 is made up of 13 amino acids. Trimming took off 1 base at V and 8 bases at J, with 9 bases between the two ends. CDR3 residues: CASSLSGSEKLFF. The CDR3 region has the DNA TGCGCCAGCAGCTTGAGTGGTAGCGAAAAACTGTTTTTT.

The chain uses TRBV7-2 and TRBJ2-7; perhaps D is TRBD1 or TRBD2 (6 bases each). Trimming removed 4 bases from V and 2 bases from J, with 12 bases in between. CDR1 is SGHTA, CDR2 FQGNSA, per germline. The CDR3 runs to 14 residues. CDR3: CASSSEGGTYEQYF. The CDR3 DNA follows: TGTGCCAGCAGCTCCGAAGGGGGGACCTACGAGCAGTACTTC.

J is TRBJ2-7 and V is TRBV5-1; unclear D gene. The CDR3 spans 12 residues. Trimming cost V 5 bases and J 7 bases, with 13 bases left between them. Germline assignment: CDR1 SGHRS and CDR2 YFSETQ. Written as DNA, the CDR3 is TGCGCCAGCAGTACTGGGGTTGGAGAGCAGTACTTC. Protein sequence: CASSTGVGEQYF.

The V call is TRBV12-5, the J call TRBJ2-3; possibly TRBD2 for D (5 bases). Looked up from germline, CDR1 is LGHNT and CDR2 is FRNRAP. Deletions cut 2 bases from V and 6 bases from J, with 9 bases between. The CDR3 runs 13 residues. CDR3 coding DNA: TGTGCTAGTGGTTTGAAGGGCGGGGATACGCAGTATTTT. Amino acid sequence: CASGLKGGDTQYF.

This chain connects TRBV29-1 to TRBJ2-2, with TRBD1 matching 7 bases. V shed 6 bases, J shed 4 bases, and the junction held 2 bases outside the gene matches. The CDR3 has 12 residues. Per the germline V gene, CDR1 is SQVTM and CDR2 is ANQGSEA. The CDR3 reads CSVNRGTGELFF. CDR3 DNA: TGCAGCGTAAACAGGGGCACCGGGGAGCTGTTTTTT.

The CDR3 sequence is CATSRQGTEQFF. CDR3 bases: TGTGCCACCAGCAGGCAGGGAACTGAGCAGTTCTTC. This chain joins TRBV15 and TRBJ2-1, with D perhaps matching TRBD1 (5 bases). The germline V gene encodes CDR1 LNHNV and CDR2 YYDKDF (reference sequence). With 3 bases removed from V and 9 bases from J, the gap between germline ends came to 9 bases. The CDR3 length is 12 residues.